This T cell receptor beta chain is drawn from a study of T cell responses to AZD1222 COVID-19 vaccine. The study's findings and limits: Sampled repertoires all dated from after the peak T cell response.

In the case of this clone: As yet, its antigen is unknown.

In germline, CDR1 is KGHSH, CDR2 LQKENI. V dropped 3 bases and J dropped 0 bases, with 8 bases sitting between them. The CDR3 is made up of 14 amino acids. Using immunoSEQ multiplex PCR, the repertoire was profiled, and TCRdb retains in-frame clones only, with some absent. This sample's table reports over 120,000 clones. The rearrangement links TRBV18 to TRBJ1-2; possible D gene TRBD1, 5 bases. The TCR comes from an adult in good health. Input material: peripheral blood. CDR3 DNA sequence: TGTGCCAGCTCACCGGGACGGGCTAACTATGGCTACACCTTC. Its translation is CASSPGRANYGYTF. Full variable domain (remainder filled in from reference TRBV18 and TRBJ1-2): NAGVMQNPRHLVRRRGQEARLRCSPMKGHSHVYWYRQLPEEGLKFMVYLQKENIIDESGMPKERFSAEFPKEGPSILRIQQVVRGDSAAYFCASSPGRANYGYTFGSGTRLTVV.